The entry below gives a single T cell receptor (beta chain) sequence along with its context. The target antigen is unknown. This sample stems from a study of blood T cells in healthy people across ages. A sample-barcoded 5' primer and a J-beta primer mix were used in a second PCR of about 7 to 12 cycles. CDR3-containing paired-end reads numbered at least 2.5 million in each sample. TCRdb passed the 5' RACE reads through MiXCR, listing each CDR3 protein once. Of approximately 490,000 distinct CDR3 sequences detected, 24% appear once; the ten largest clones hold just under 9%. Study conclusions and caveats: Naive CD4+ cells and diversity were both higher in long-lived donors than in aged donors.

Each donor supplied 8 to 10 milliliters of peripheral blood. The same sample was also studied in work on T cells of mothers and their children.

This TCR was sampled from a boy aged 10-17 years in good health. The specimen sequenced was blood.

The CDR3 is CASSLLRQVRAPHNEQFF. In DNA, the CDR3 is TGTGCCAGCAGCTTATTGCGACAGGTACGGGCTCCCCACAATGAGCAGTTCTTC. V and J are TRBV7-9 and TRBJ2-1; TRBD1 is a possible D gene (6 bases). V lost 2 bases to trimming and J lost 5 bases, with 22 bases between them. This CDR3 comprises 18 residues. Germline loops: CDR1 SEHNR, CDR2 FQNEAQ (reference sequence).